One sample yielded the 28 T cell receptor beta chains listed below, sequenced in a study of ipilimumab plus nivolumab after autologous stem cell transplantation. Produced via immunoSEQ multiplex PCR; TCRdb's table is partial and in-frame only. The sample holds tens of thousands of clones, roughly 74% seen once. The sequencing used PBMCs, collected in a trial of ipilimumab plus nivolumab as post-transplant consolidation. All receptors come from a male donor with diffuse large B-cell lymphoma.

The table lists this clone with a few counts. Relative to the germline gene, one junction end is altered; a read error may explain this. The chain joins TRBV7-9 to TRBJ1-4; 10 nucleotides match TRBD1. The CDR3 has 15 residues. Per germline, CDR1 SEHNR and CDR2 FQNEAQ (reference sequence). CDR3 residues: CASSAPGQGTEKLFF. CDR3 coding DNA: TGTGCCAGCAGCGCGCCGGGACAGGGGACTGAAAAACTGTTTTTC.

The rearrangement uses TRBV27 and TRBJ1-5, with D uncertain. Trimming took off 4 bases at V and 2 bases at J, with 6 bases between the two ends. CDR3 length equals 13 residues. The germline V gene encodes CDR1 MNHEY and CDR2 SMNVEV (reference sequence). The CDR3 loop is CASSYQGNQPQHF. CDR3 nucleotides: TGTGCCAGCAGTTACCAGGGCAATCAGCCCCAGCATTTT.

The rearrangement links TRBV29-1 to TRBJ2-7, with D possibly being TRBD1 (6 bases). CDR1 is SQVTM and CDR2 is ANQGSEA in the germline V gene. The CDR3 spans 12 residues. The germline V and J ends were trimmed by 4 bases and 7 bases, with 14 bases remaining between them. In DNA, the CDR3 is TGCAGCGTTGGACAGGTGGGTAGGGAGCAGTACTTC. Amino acids: CSVGQVGREQYF.

The chain employs TRBV27 and TRBJ2-2; D is unclear. Germline V gene sequence: CDR1 MNHEY, CDR2 SMNVEV (reference sequence). V shed 6 bases and J shed 8 bases, with 13 bases lying between them. The CDR3 consists of 13 residues. CDR3 protein: CASSPRVGGELFF. The CDR3, as DNA: TGTGCCAGCAGCCCAAGAGTCGGTGGGGAGCTGTTTTTT.

V gene TRBV5-4 combines with J gene TRBJ2-5; TRBD2 agrees at 9 bases. The CDR3 extends over 15 amino acids. Losses at the gene ends were 1 base for V and 5 bases for J; bases not matched to a gene: 6. CDR1 and CDR2 (germline): SGHNT, YYREEE (reference sequence). The CDR3 sequence is CASSLFGTSFETQYF. CDR3 nucleotide sequence: TGTGCCAGCAGCTTGTTTGGGACTAGCTTCGAGACCCAGTACTTC.

V and J are TRBV16 and TRBJ2-1, with D possibly matching TRBD1 (6 bases). CDR1 and CDR2 (germline): KGHSY, FQNENV. This CDR3 region has 14 residues. Trimming shortened V by 4 bases and J by 7 bases, and 14 bases separated the two germline ends. The CDR3 sequence: CASSRSRGGNEQFF. The CDR3, as DNA: TGTGCCAGCAGCCGGAGCAGGGGCGGTAATGAGCAGTTCTTC.

The CDR3 region is CASSPRRDSGNTIYF. CDR3 coding DNA: TGTGCCAGCAGCCCCCGGAGGGACTCTGGAAACACCATATATTTT. The rearrangement links TRBV9 to TRBJ1-3, with no clear D. This CDR3 spans 15 amino acids. Deletions cut 4 bases from V and 0 bases from J, with 11 bases between. Germline V CDR1 and CDR2: SGDLS, YYNGEE.

The V gene is TRBV10-3, the J gene TRBJ2-5; 10 bases line up with TRBD1. The CDR3 runs 14 residues. Germline-derived CDR1 and CDR2 are ENHRY and SYGVKD. The V and J ends lost 6 bases and 1 base, in that order; junction bases with no gene match: 2. The CDR3 DNA reads TGTGCCATCAGGGGGACAGGGGCCCAAGAGACCCAGTACTTC. Amino acids: CAIRGTGAQETQYF.

This clone turned up a few times. This chain connects TRBV11-2 to TRBJ1-2; 7 nucleotides agree with TRBD1. The CDR3 length is 13 residues. Trimming removed 3 bases from V and 4 bases from J; junction bases left unmatched: 2. Germline loops: CDR1 SGHAT, CDR2 FQNNGV. CDR3 DNA sequence: TGTGCCAGCAGCTTCGCAGGGGGCTATGGCTACACCTTC. Translation: CASSFAGGYGYTF.

This clone was seen once. The chain uses TRBV4-1 and TRBJ2-7, with 10 nucleotides matching TRBD2. J lost 4 bases, V lost 4 bases, and 7 bases had no gene match. This CDR3 spans 15 amino acids. CDR1 MGHRA and CDR2 YSYEKL come from the germline V gene. CDR3 bases: TGCGCCAGCAGCCTCGCCGGGACTAGCGAGTACGAGCAGTACTTC. Its translation: CASSLAGTSEYEQYF.

There are a few counts of this clone. This chain joins TRBV27 and TRBJ2-7, with TRBD2 matching 11 bases. After removal of 6 bases from V and 4 bases from J, the junction contained 8 bases not matched to a gene. This CDR3 region has 15 residues. The germline CDR1 and CDR2 sequences are MNHEY and SMNVEV (reference sequence). CDR3 protein: CASRSLGTSGYEQYF. The CDR3 DNA follows: TGTGCCAGCAGATCCTTAGGGACTAGCGGATACGAGCAGTACTTC.

This chain joins TRBV15 and TRBJ2-5; D not certain. The CDR3 totals 18 residues. Looked up from germline, CDR1 is LNHNV and CDR2 is YYDKDF (reference sequence). V was pared by 5 bases and J by 4 bases, with 26 bases between. The CDR3 is CATSLLGAFGPDPETQYF. The CDR3 nucleotides are TGTGCCACCAGCCTCCTAGGAGCCTTTGGACCAGACCCAGAGACCCAGTACTTC.

This clone showed up just once. This sequence joins TRBV6-1 and TRBJ2-7, with 11 bases matching TRBD2. CDR1 MNHNS and CDR2 SASEGT come from the germline V gene. Germline trimming cut 6 bases from V and 0 bases from J; bases unmatched to any gene: 4. This CDR3 is 15 amino acids long. The CDR3 DNA follows: TGTGCCAGCAGGCGGACTAGCGGGTTCTCCTACGAGCAGTACTTC. Its protein is CASRRTSGFSYEQYF.

This sequence joins TRBV5-1 and TRBJ1-6; D is uncertain. There are 16 residues in the CDR3. Trimming shortened V by 0 bases and J by 5 bases, and 12 bases separated the two germline ends. Germline CDR1 is SGHRS and CDR2 is YFSETQ. CDR3 DNA: TGCGCCAGCAGCTTGGCGTCGCGGAGGGATAATTCACCCCTCCACTTT. This sequence encodes CASSLASRRDNSPLHF.

A few counts support this clone. V usage is TRBV7-8 and J usage is TRBJ2-3, with D hard to call. CDR1 and CDR2 from the germline V gene are SGHVS and FQNEAQ. The CDR3 has 13 residues. Trimming removed 3 bases from V and 5 bases from J, with 9 bases in between. Written as DNA, the CDR3 is TGTGCCAGCAGCTTTACTAATCTAGATACGCAGTATTTT. This encodes CASSFTNLDTQYF.

This chain uses TRBV5-4 with TRBJ2-5; TRBD2 agrees at 8 bases. With V trimmed by 2 bases and J by 4 bases, 4 bases remained unmatched. Germline V gene sequence: CDR1 SGHNT, CDR2 YYREEE (reference sequence). This CDR3 contains 14 residues. CDR3 region: CASSLAGVGETQYF. The CDR3 nucleotides read TGTGCCAGCAGCTTAGCGGGGGTAGGAGAGACCCAGTACTTC. Filled out from reference TRBV5-4 and TRBJ2-5, the complete variable domain reads ETGVTQSPTHLIKTRGQQVTLRCSSQSGHNTVSWYQQALGQGPQFIFQYYREEENGRGNFPPRFSGLQFPNYSSELNVNALELDDSALYLCASSLAGVGETQYFGPGTRLLVL.

The chain couples TRBV19 to TRBJ2-1, with D maybe TRBD1 (6 bases). Trimming pared 6 bases from V and 1 base from J, leaving 16 bases between. CDR1 and CDR2 from the germline V gene are LNHDA and SQIVND (reference sequence). This CDR3 region has 16 residues. DNA of the CDR3: TGTGCCAGTAGCGCTGGGCAGGGGATTTCCTACAATGAGCAGTTCTTC. It yields the protein CASSAGQGISYNEQFF.

The rearrangement uses TRBV9 and TRBJ2-2; D is ambiguous. This CDR3 has 15 amino acids. V shed 4 bases and J shed 0 bases, with 10 bases lying between them. CDR1 and CDR2 from the germline V gene are SGDLS and YYNGEE. The CDR3 here is CASSTRRSNTGELFF. DNA for the CDR3: TGTGCCAGCAGCACACGGCGGTCGAACACCGGGGAGCTGTTTTTT.

This chain joins TRBV4-2 and TRBJ2-7, with a weak D call TRBD1 (6 bases). The germline V and J ends were trimmed by 4 bases and 2 bases, with 15 bases remaining between them. The CDR3 length is 15 residues. The germline gives CDR1 LGHNA, CDR2 YNFKEQ. For the CDR3, the DNA is TGTGCCAGCAGCCGCCGACAGGACCTCACCTACGAGCAGTACTTC. Protein: CASSRRQDLTYEQYF.

This rearrangement joins TRBV7-2 to TRBJ1-2; D remains ambiguous. The V gene's germline CDR1 is SGHTA and CDR2 FQGNSA. CDR3 length: 13 residues. Trimming pared 6 bases from V and 8 bases from J, leaving 16 bases between. The CDR3 protein is CASRPPAGYGYTF. CDR3 nucleotide sequence: TGTGCCAGCAGGCCACCGGCGGGGTACGGCTACACCTTC. The full variable domain, its missing parts supplied by reference TRBV7-2 and TRBJ1-2, is GAGVSQSPSNKVTEKGKDVELRCDPISGHTALYWYRQSLGQGLEFLIYFQGNSAPDKSGLPSDRFSAERTGGSVSTLTIQRTQQEDSAVYLCASRPPAGYGYTFGSGTRLTVV.

Only a few counts were recorded for this clone. This chain connects TRBV11-2 to TRBJ1-1, with D tentatively TRBD1 (6 bases). V lost 1 base, J lost 11 bases, and 17 bases lay in between. The CDR3 sequence is 14 residues long. From germline, CDR1 is SGHAT and CDR2 FQNNGV. CDR3 DNA: TGTGCCAGCAGCTTAGGGGTTCTGGGGGGCCTGGCTTTCTTT. This translates into CASSLGVLGGLAFF. Full variable domain (rest looked up from reference TRBV11-2 and TRBJ1-1): EAGVAQSPRYKIIEKRQSVAFWCNPISGHATLYWYQQILGQGPKLLIQFQNNGVVDDSQLPKDRFSAERLKGVDSTLKIQPAKLEDSAVYLCASSLGVLGGLAFFGQGTRLTVV.

CDR3: CASSGSYLGGNTIYF. The DNA of the CDR3 is TGTGCCAGCAGCGGCTCATATTTGGGAGGAAACACCATATATTTT. The chain carries TRBV9 and TRBJ1-3; no reliable D call. Looked up from germline, CDR1 is SGDLS and CDR2 is YYNGEE. V was clipped by 3 bases and J by 4 bases, with 14 bases between them. This CDR3 has 15 amino acids.

A remark on this clone: This same CDR3 is encoded by further DNA sequences in the sample. This chain joins TRBV29-1 and TRBJ2-1; TRBD1 matches 7 bases. The germline V gene has CDR1 SQVTM and CDR2 ANQGSEA. The V gene end was trimmed by 6 bases and the J gene end by 1 base; junction bases not matched to a gene: 6. The CDR3 runs 14 residues. The CDR3 nucleotides are TGCAGCGTGCGACAGGGTAGTTCCTACAATGAGCAGTTCTTC. It translates to CSVRQGSSYNEQFF.

This clone is labeled medium-sized (0.01 to 0.1%). The V call is TRBV5-1, the J call TRBJ2-2, with 7 bases lining up with TRBD1. The CDR3 runs 15 residues. V lost 3 bases to trimming and J lost 4 bases; unmatched junction nucleotides: 6. CDR1 is SGHRS and CDR2 is YFSETQ in the germline V gene. The chain's CDR3 is CASSSSRGTTGELFF. The CDR3 nucleotides read TGCGCCAGCAGCTCTTCCAGGGGGACCACCGGGGAGCTGTTTTTT.

This chain links TRBV28 with TRBJ1-3; no definite D call. V shed 2 bases and J shed 7 bases, with 9 bases lying between them. Germline V gene sequence: CDR1 MDHEN, CDR2 SYDVKM. The length of the CDR3 is 13 residues. The CDR3 DNA reads TGTGCCAGCAGTTTAGAGGGTCACAACACCATATATTTT. Its translation is CASSLEGHNTIYF.

In its sample, this clone was seen many times. This chain connects TRBV11-3 to TRBJ2-7; 7 bases are shared with TRBD1. This CDR3 contains 12 residues. The junction had 4 bases not matched to a gene; V was cut back by 8 bases and J by 3 bases. Germline loops: CDR1 SGHNT, CDR2 YENEEA. In DNA, the CDR3 is TGTGCCAGCCAAGGGACAGTCTACGAGCAGTACTTC. Amino acid sequence: CASQGTVYEQYF.

The chain has TRBV19 and TRBJ2-3, with 8 positions matching TRBD2. V shed 11 bases and J 5 bases; nucleotides not matched to a gene: 9. In germline, CDR1 is LNHDA, CDR2 SQIVND (reference sequence). The CDR3 contains 13 residues. The CDR3 DNA reads TGTGCCGTTCGGGGGGGACTAGGAGATACGCAGTATTTT. Encoded protein: CAVRGGLGDTQYF.

The V and J genes are TRBV5-1 and TRBJ2-1, with 13 positions matching TRBD2. Per germline, CDR1 SGHRS and CDR2 YFSETQ. J gave up 7 bases and V 4 bases, and 14 bases lay outside the gene matches. The CDR3 consists of 18 residues. CDR3 in DNA: TGCGCCAGCAGCGCGAGACGAAAACTAGCGGGAGGGAGGAATGAGCAGTTCTTC. Its protein is CASSARRKLAGGRNEQFF.